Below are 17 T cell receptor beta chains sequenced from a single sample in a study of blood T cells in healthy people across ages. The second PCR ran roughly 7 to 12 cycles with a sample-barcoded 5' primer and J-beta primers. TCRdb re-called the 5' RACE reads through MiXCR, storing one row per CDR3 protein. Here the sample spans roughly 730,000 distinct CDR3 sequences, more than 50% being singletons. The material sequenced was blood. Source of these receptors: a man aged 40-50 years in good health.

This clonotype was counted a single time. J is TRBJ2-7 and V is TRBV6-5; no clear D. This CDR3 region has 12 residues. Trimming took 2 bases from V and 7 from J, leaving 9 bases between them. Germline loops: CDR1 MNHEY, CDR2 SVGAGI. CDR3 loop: CASSYANNEQYF. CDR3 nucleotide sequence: TGTGCCAGCAGTTACGCTAACAATGAGCAGTACTTC.

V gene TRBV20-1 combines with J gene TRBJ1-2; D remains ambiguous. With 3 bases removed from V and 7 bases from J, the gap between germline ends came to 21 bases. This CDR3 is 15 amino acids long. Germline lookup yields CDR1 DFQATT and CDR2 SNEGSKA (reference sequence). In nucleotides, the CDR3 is TGCAGTGCTAGGCCAATGAGCGGGAGGGTCTCTGGCTACACCTTC. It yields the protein CSARPMSGRVSGYTF.

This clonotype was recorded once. CDR3 region: CASRGDLSGSRTYEQYF. CDR3 nucleotides: TGTGCCAGCAGGGGGGATCTTAGCGGGAGTAGGACCTACGAGCAGTACTTC. The chain combines TRBV28 with TRBJ2-7; 9 nucleotides line up with TRBD2. Looked up from germline, CDR1 is MDHEN and CDR2 is SYDVKM. The CDR3 has 17 amino acids. V lost 6 bases, J lost 2 bases, and 14 bases stayed unmatched.

The CDR3 nucleotides read TGCAGCGTTGACGGGCTAGCGGATGAAACGCAGTATTTT. Translating gives CSVDGLADETQYF. The chain employs TRBV29-1 and TRBJ2-3; the match to TRBD2 covers 7 bases. The CDR3 extends over 13 amino acids. CDR1 and CDR2 from the germline V gene are SQVTM and ANQGSEA. The ends lost 3 bases at V and 9 bases at J; junction bases unmatched: 9.

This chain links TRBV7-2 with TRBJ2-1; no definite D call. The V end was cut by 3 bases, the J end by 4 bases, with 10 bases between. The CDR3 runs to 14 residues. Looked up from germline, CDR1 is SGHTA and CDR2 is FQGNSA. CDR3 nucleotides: TGTGCCAGCAGCTTTTTACGCAAATACAATGAGCAGTTCTTC. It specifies CASSFLRKYNEQFF.

The CDR3 DNA reads TGTGCCAGCAGTTCCCAGGGGGCAGAGGATACGCAGTATTTT. Translation: CASSSQGAEDTQYF. V gene TRBV28 combines with J gene TRBJ2-3; TRBD1 agrees at 8 bases. Germline V gene sequence: CDR1 MDHEN, CDR2 SYDVKM. CDR3 size: 14 residues. Trimming cost V 4 bases and J 6 bases; bases outside gene matches: 6.

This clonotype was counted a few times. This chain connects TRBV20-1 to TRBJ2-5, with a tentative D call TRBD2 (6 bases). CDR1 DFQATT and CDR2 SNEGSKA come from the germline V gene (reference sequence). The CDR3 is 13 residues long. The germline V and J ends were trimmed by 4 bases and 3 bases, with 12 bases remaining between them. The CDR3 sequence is CSANGGGEETQYF. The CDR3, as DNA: TGCAGTGCTAACGGGGGTGGGGAAGAGACCCAGTACTTC.

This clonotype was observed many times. The CDR3 nucleotides read TGCGCCAGCAGTGGGCTGACAGGCCAAGAGACCCAGTACTTC. Translation gives CASSGLTGQETQYF. V usage is TRBV5-1 and J usage is TRBJ2-5; possibly TRBD1 for D (6 bases). CDR1 SGHRS and CDR2 YFSETQ come from the germline V gene. There are 14 residues in the CDR3. The germline V and J ends were trimmed by 5 bases and 1 base, with 12 bases remaining between them.

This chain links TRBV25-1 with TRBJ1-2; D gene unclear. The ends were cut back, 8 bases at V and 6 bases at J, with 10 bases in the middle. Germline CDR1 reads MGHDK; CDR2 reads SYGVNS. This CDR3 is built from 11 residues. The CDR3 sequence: CASAGRDGYTF. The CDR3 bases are TGTGCCAGCGCAGGACGGGATGGCTACACCTTC.

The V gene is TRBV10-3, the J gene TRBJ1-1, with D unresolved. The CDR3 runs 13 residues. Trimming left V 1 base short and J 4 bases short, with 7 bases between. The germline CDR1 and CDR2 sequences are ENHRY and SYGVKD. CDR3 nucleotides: TGTGCCATCAGTGAGTTGGGGAGCACTGAAGCTTTCTTT. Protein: CAISELGSTEAFF.

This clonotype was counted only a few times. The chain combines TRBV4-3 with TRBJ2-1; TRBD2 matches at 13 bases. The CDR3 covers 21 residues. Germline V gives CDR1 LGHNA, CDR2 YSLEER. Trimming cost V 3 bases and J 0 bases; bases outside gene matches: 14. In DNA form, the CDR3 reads TGCGCCAGCAGCCAGATTAGTAGAGGACTAGCGGGAGCGGGCTCCTACAATGAGCAGTTCTTC. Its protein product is CASSQISRGLAGAGSYNEQFF.

For the CDR3, the DNA is TGCAGCGCGCACGGAGAAAAACTGTTTTTT. Its translation: CSAHGEKLFF. J is TRBJ1-4 and V is TRBV29-1; no clear D. The CDR3 runs 10 residues. Germline loops: CDR1 SQVTM, CDR2 ANQGSEA. Trimming shortened V by 7 bases and J by 8 bases, and 8 bases separated the two germline ends.

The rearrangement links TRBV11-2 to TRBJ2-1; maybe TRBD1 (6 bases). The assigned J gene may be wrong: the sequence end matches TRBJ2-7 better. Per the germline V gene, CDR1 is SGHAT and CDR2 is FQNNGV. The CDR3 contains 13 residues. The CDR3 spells CASSLFRDNEQYF. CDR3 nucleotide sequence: TGTGCCAGCAGCTTATTTAGGGACAATGAGCAGTACTTC.

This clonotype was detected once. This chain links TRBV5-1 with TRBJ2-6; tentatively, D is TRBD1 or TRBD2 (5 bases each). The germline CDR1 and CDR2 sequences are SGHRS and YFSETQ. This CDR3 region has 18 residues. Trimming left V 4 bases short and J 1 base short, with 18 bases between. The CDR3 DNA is TGCGCCAGCAGCGTGGGTCCGGGACGACCGTCTGGGGCCAACGTCCTGACTTTC. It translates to CASSVGPGRPSGANVLTF.

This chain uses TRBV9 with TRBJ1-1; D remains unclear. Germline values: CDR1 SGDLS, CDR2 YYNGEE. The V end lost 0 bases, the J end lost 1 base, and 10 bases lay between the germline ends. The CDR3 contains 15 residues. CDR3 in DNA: TGTGCCAGCAGCGTAGGTCGGCTCCAGAACACTGAAGCTTTCTTT. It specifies CASSVGRLQNTEAFF.

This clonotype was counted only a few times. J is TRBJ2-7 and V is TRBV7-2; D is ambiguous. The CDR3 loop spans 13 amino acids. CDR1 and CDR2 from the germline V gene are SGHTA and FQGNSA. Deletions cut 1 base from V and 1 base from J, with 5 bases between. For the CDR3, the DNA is TGTGCCAGCAGCTTAGTACATTCCTACGAGCAGTACTTC. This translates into CASSLVHSYEQYF.

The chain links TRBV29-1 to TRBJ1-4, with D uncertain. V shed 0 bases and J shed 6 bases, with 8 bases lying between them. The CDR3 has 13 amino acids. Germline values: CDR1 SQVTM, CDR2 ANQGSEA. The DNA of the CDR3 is TGCAGCGTTGAAGAGGGAGCGGATGAAAAACTGTTTTTT. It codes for CSVEEGADEKLFF.